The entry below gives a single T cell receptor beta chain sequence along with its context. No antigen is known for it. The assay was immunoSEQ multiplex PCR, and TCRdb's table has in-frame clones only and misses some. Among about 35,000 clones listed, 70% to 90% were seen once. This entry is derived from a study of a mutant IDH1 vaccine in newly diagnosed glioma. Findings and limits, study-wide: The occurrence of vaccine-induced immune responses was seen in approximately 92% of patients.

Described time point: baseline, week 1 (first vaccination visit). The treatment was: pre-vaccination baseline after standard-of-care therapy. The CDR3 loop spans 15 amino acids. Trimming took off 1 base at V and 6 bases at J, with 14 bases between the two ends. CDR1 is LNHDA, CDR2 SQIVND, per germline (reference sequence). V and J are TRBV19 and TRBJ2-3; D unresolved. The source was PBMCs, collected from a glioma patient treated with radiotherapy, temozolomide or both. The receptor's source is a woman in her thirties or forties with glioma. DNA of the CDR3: TGTGCCAGTAGTATAGCAAGGGCCCGGAGTGATACGCAGTATTTT. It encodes CASSIARARSDTQYF.